This T cell receptor (beta chain) derives from a study of control samples from healthy donors and cancer patients. Sequencing was performed with immunoSEQ multiplex PCR; in TCRdb, only in-frame clones are kept and a portion is missing. The sample contains under 150,000 clones, around nine tenths of which appear only once. The CDR3 extends over 13 amino acids. V was shortened by 5 bases and J by 0 bases, with 5 bases between the two germline ends. This receptor was obtained from a man in his forties in good health. What was sequenced was blood. The J gene is TRBJ2-1, the V gene TRBV12-3 or TRBV12-4; D is uncertain. The CDR3 here is CASSGSSYNEQFF. CDR3 nucleotide sequence: TGTGCCAGCAGTGGATCCTCCTACAATGAGCAGTTCTTC.